Shown below are 23 T cell receptor beta chains from a single sample sequenced in a study of T cells in Graves' hyperthyroidism and ophthalmopathy. It was RNA transcripts that yielded the amplified TCR beta CDR3 regions. The HTBI primer set served for first-round RT-PCR of the TCR CDR3. Via MiXCR, TCRdb re-called the multiplex PCR reads, giving one row per CDR3 protein. In the table there are fewer than 200,000 distinct CDR3 sequences, 9.4% of which are singletons. The sequencing sample was made of blood. Receptors were obtained from a woman younger than 35 with Graves' hyperthyroidism that later progressed to Graves' ophthalmopathy.

This clonotype was found many times. J is TRBJ2-7 and V is TRBV11-2, with TRBD2 identical over 11 bases. The ends lost 8 bases at V and 6 bases at J; junction bases unmatched: 6. This CDR3 comprises 13 residues. In germline, CDR1 is SGHAT, CDR2 FQNNGV. The CDR3 loop is CASGIAGGPEQYF. The CDR3 DNA is TGTGCCAGCGGCATAGCGGGGGGGCCCGAGCAGTACTTC.

This clonotype was detected only a few times. This rearrangement joins TRBV20-1 to TRBJ1-1, with D possibly TRBD1 on 6 matching bases. The V and J ends lost 7 bases and 3 bases respectively, with 15 bases between them. From germline, CDR1 is DFQATT and CDR2 SNEGSKA (reference sequence). This CDR3 comprises 13 residues. CDR3 nucleotide sequence: TGCAGTGTCAAAAGCGAGGGGGACACTGAAGCTTTCTTT. Amino acid sequence: CSVKSEGDTEAFF.

This clonotype was counted at least ten times. The chain links TRBV12-3 or TRBV12-4 to TRBJ2-3; TRBD1 might be the D (6 bases). Between the trimmed V and J ends, which lost 5 bases and 8 bases, there was a span of 17 bases. This CDR3 is 14 amino acids long. The CDR3 protein is CASSDHSSRGTQYF. The CDR3 nucleotides are TGTGCCAGCAGTGACCATTCCAGCAGGGGTACGCAGTATTTT.

This chain links TRBV20-1 with TRBJ2-5, with a weak D call TRBD2 (7 bases). This CDR3 contains 16 residues. CDR1 and CDR2 from the germline V gene are DFQATT and SNEGSKA (reference sequence). Trimming took off 2 bases at V and 7 bases at J, with 23 bases between the two ends. The CDR3 DNA reads TGCAGTGCTAGAAGCCAGCGGGACACCGGGGAGCTGACCCAGTACTTC. The encoded protein is CSARSQRDTGELTQYF.

This chain uses TRBV30 with TRBJ2-4, with 10 bases aligning to TRBD1. Germline V gives CDR1 GTSNPN, CDR2 SVGIG (reference sequence). The CDR3 has 16 residues. With 5 bases clipped from V and 0 bases from J, the junction kept 7 bases outside the gene matches. This CDR3 is CAWGTGDTLAKNIQYF. The DNA for the CDR3 is TGTGCCTGGGGGACAGGGGATACCCTAGCCAAAAACATTCAGTACTTC.

This clonotype was recorded many times. This chain links TRBV20-1 with TRBJ1-3; a possible D gene is TRBD1 (5 bases). CDR1 is DFQATT and CDR2 is SNEGSKA in the germline V gene (reference sequence). Trimming took 3 bases from V and 2 from J, leaving 14 bases between them. The CDR3 is made up of 15 amino acids. CDR3 nucleotide sequence: TGCAGTGCTAGGCCCGATCCGGGACCTGGAAACACCATATATTTT. Protein product: CSARPDPGPGNTIYF.

This clonotype was found a few times. For the CDR3, the DNA is TGCGCCAGCCTCCCTGAGGGGAACTATGGCTACACCTTC. Translating gives CASLPEGNYGYTF. The V and J genes are TRBV10-2 and TRBJ1-2, with D possibly being TRBD1 (5 bases). V lost 8 bases, J lost 2 bases, and 12 bases lay in between. CDR1 and CDR2 (germline): WSHSY, SAAADI. The CDR3 extends over 13 amino acids.

As concerns this clonotype: A much larger clone sits a single nucleotide away, making a read error possible. The chain couples TRBV6-1 to TRBJ2-7, with 7 bases fitting TRBD2. Unmatched junction bases numbered 15, after V lost 11 bases and J lost 2 bases. Germline V gives CDR1 MNHNS, CDR2 SASEGT. The CDR3 covers 15 residues. In nucleotides, the CDR3 is TGTGCCGGCACGCCGATCGCGGGAGTCCCCTACGAGCAGTACTTC. Amino acids: CAGTPIAGVPYEQYF.

This clonotype has ten or more counts. This sequence joins TRBV2 and TRBJ2-1; TRBD2 matches 7 bases. Germline V gene sequence: CDR1 SNHLY, CDR2 FYNNEI. Losses at the gene ends were 6 bases for V and 6 bases for J; bases not matched to a gene: 11. The CDR3 sequence is 15 residues long. CDR3 nucleotide sequence: TGTGCCAGCAGCCTCGGGTGGGAGGGAGTCAATGAGCAGTTCTTC. Amino acid sequence: CASSLGWEGVNEQFF.

The sample holds many counts of this clonotype. The chain combines TRBV6-5 with TRBJ1-6, with D hard to call. The CDR3 runs 17 residues. Germline V gene lookup returns CDR1 MNHEY and CDR2 SVGAGI. Trimming stripped 0 bases from V and 0 bases from J, with 9 bases between. CDR3 loop: CASSYSWTSSYNSPLHF. DNA of the CDR3: TGTGCCAGCAGTTACTCATGGACCAGCTCCTATAATTCACCCCTCCACTTT.

This clonotype was detected ten times or more. V gene TRBV12-5 combines with J gene TRBJ2-1; 7 bases align to TRBD2. CDR1 is LGHNT, CDR2 FRNRAP, per germline. With V trimmed by 0 bases and J by 9 bases, 14 bases remained unmatched. The CDR3 contains 17 residues. CDR3 coding DNA: TGTGCTAGTGGTTTGGTACTGAAGTCCCGACGGGAGGCTGAGCAGTTCTTC. Translated, it gives CASGLVLKSRREAEQFF.

This clonotype came up a few times. This chain uses TRBV18 with TRBJ2-2; possible D gene TRBD2, 6 bases. Germline V gene sequence: CDR1 KGHSH, CDR2 LQKENI. The CDR3 covers 13 residues. V lost 4 bases to trimming and J lost 4 bases, with 7 bases between them. DNA of the CDR3: TGTGCCAGCTCACGGGACTCCACCGGGGAGCTGTTTTTT. Its protein is CASSRDSTGELFF.

V gene TRBV11-2 combines with J gene TRBJ1-2, with D possibly TRBD1 on 6 matching bases. V shed 5 bases and J shed 3 bases, with 16 bases lying between them. Germline CDR1 reads SGHAT; CDR2 reads FQNNGV. The CDR3 runs 15 residues. The CDR3 loop reads CASSTARGGDYGYTF. The DNA of the CDR3 is TGTGCCAGCAGCACTGCCCGAGGGGGGGACTATGGCTACACCTTC.

The chain recombines TRBV18 with TRBJ2-1; no firm D call. Germline-derived CDR1 and CDR2 are KGHSH and LQKENI. The CDR3 consists of 13 residues. The V end was cut by 1 base, the J end by 8 bases, with 9 bases between. The CDR3 spells CASSPQGPYEQFF. The DNA of the CDR3 is TGTGCCAGCTCACCACAGGGTCCCTATGAGCAGTTCTTC.

This clonotype occurred a few times. The chain links TRBV11-2 to TRBJ2-3; D is unclear. The CDR3 sequence is 14 residues long. V was cut by 0 bases and J by 10 bases, with 14 bases left in between. Per the germline V gene, CDR1 is SGHAT and CDR2 is FQNNGV. In DNA form, the CDR3 reads TGTGCCAGCAGCTTAGATGGAAGTCGGGTGGCGCAGTATTTT. Its translation: CASSLDGSRVAQYF. Combining the CDR3 with reference TRBV11-2 and TRBJ2-3 gives the whole variable domain EAGVAQSPRYKIIEKRQSVAFWCNPISGHATLYWYQQILGQGPKLLIQFQNNGVVDDSQLPKDRFSAERLKGVDSTLKIQPAKLEDSAVYLCASSLDGSRVAQYFGPGTRLTVL.

This clonotype was counted ten times or more. The chain uses TRBV20-1 and TRBJ1-5; 7 bases match TRBD1. Germline-derived CDR1 and CDR2 are DFQATT and SNEGSKA (reference sequence). This CDR3 region has 15 residues. The ends lost 6 bases at V and 2 bases at J; junction bases unmatched: 10. The CDR3 here is CSAQGGGTGNQPQHF. CDR3 coding DNA: TGCAGTGCGCAGGGGGGGGGTACCGGCAATCAGCCCCAGCATTTT.

This clonotype was found many times. The chain employs TRBV27 and TRBJ2-1; 15 nucleotides match TRBD2. The CDR3 totals 14 residues. Germline CDR1 MNHEY, CDR2 SMNVEV (reference sequence). V lost 8 bases to trimming and J lost 9 bases; unmatched junction nucleotides: 5. CDR3 sequence (DNA): TGTGCCAGCCTGGGACTAGCGGGAGGCGGTGAGCAGTTCTTC. Amino acids: CASLGLAGGGEQFF.

This clonotype was seen many times. The chain uses TRBV7-3 and TRBJ2-2; 10 bases map to TRBD1. CDR1 and CDR2 (germline): SGHTA, FQGTGA. The V and J ends lost 0 bases and 3 bases, in that order; junction bases with no gene match: 4. This CDR3 has 17 residues. CDR3 bases: TGTGCCAGCAGCTTAACACGGGACAGGGGTCACACCGGGGAGCTGTTTTTT. Translating gives CASSLTRDRGHTGELFF.

This clonotype was recorded many times. The genes are TRBV14 and TRBJ2-1; 10 nucleotides line up with TRBD2. The V gene's germline CDR1 is SGHDN and CDR2 FVKESK. The CDR3 sequence is 15 residues long. After removal of 3 bases from V and 9 bases from J, the junction contained 8 bases not matched to a gene. This CDR3 is CASSQSGRAAGEQFF. As DNA, the CDR3 is TGTGCCAGCAGCCAGAGCGGGAGGGCCGCGGGTGAGCAGTTCTTC.

This clonotype turned up a few times. The chain has TRBV9 and TRBJ1-1, with 7 bases that match TRBD1. V shed 4 bases, J shed 2 bases, and the junction held 8 bases outside the gene matches. The CDR3 length is 15 residues. CDR1 is SGDLS and CDR2 is YYNGEE in the germline V gene. This chain's CDR3 is CASSPSGGGNTEAFF. The CDR3 DNA sequence: TGTGCCAGCAGCCCTAGTGGAGGGGGCAACACTGAAGCTTTCTTT.

This clonotype turned up a few times. The chain couples TRBV30 to TRBJ2-7; 9 bases are a match to TRBD2. The CDR3 has 17 residues. The V segment lost 5 bases and the J segment 1 base; nucleotides outside the gene matches: 15. Germline values: CDR1 GTSNPN, CDR2 SVGIG (reference sequence). CDR3 bases: TGTGCCTGGGCCTACCCCCCGGGGGGACTAGCTTCCTACGAGCAGTACTTC. Translation: CAWAYPPGGLASYEQYF.

In its sample, this clonotype was seen many times. The chain carries TRBV6-1 and TRBJ2-1; D possibly matches TRBD1 or TRBD2 (5 bases each). The germline V gene has CDR1 MNHNS and CDR2 SASEGT. Trimming removed 6 bases at V and 5 bases at J, with 20 bases between. The CDR3 has 16 residues. DNA of the CDR3: TGTGCCAGCAGCGGGCGAACTAGGGGTTGGAACAATGAGCAGTTCTTC. Protein: CASSGRTRGWNNEQFF.

This clonotype was counted ten times or more. This chain joins TRBV27 and TRBJ2-2, with TRBD2 identical over 12 bases. Germline CDR1 MNHEY, CDR2 SMNVEV (reference sequence). J lost 0 bases, V lost 5 bases, and 4 bases had no gene match. CDR3 size: 17 residues. CDR3 loop: CASSTGTSGPNTGELFF. CDR3 sequence (DNA): TGTGCCAGCAGTACTGGGACTAGCGGGCCGAACACCGGGGAGCTGTTTTTT.